This T cell receptor (beta chain) was retrieved from a study of blood T cell repertoires in COVID-19. Overall study: The United States, Italy and Spain were the sources of the acute and convalescent COVID-19 samples. Nucleic acid was either cDNA or gDNA, and it came from T cells, B-cell-depleted T cells, or PBMCs.

There are a few counts of this clone. Profiled with immunoSEQ multiplex PCR; TCRdb holds only in-frame clones, not every one. The sample has a few hundred thousand clones; 86% are singletons. Trimming removed 2 bases from V and 6 bases from J, with 8 bases in between. The CDR3 consists of 12 residues. This chain connects TRBV12-3 or TRBV12-4 to TRBJ2-7; D not resolved. Sequencing was done on a sample of PBMCs or T cells enriched from blood (not recorded which). This receptor was taken from a woman aged 40 to 50 with acute COVID-19. CDR3 protein: CASSLYPSEQYF. In DNA form, the CDR3 reads TGTGCCAGCAGTTTATATCCGTCCGAGCAGTACTTC.